These 24 T cell receptor beta chains originate from one sample sequenced in a study of blood T cell repertoires in COVID-19 (dated by TCRdb to 2020 to 2021). Library preparation was by the immunoSEQ multiplex PCR assay. TCRdb holds this immuneACCESS table with in-frame rearrangements only. Some clones are missing; in checked studies, unresolved V genes explain under half, and the rest has no known cause. The sample contains under 45,000 clones, around 80% of them found a single time. The top ten hold over 30% of the sample. The sample taken for sequencing was peripheral blood. Receptor source: an elderly man with acute or convalescent COVID-19.

The chain carries TRBV7-2 and TRBJ1-5; 7 nucleotides line up with TRBD1. Unmatched junction bases numbered 3, after V lost 4 bases and J lost 0 bases. The V gene's germline CDR1 is SGHTA and CDR2 FQGNSA. The CDR3 length is 15 residues. The chain's CDR3 is CASSSGQYSNQPQHF. The CDR3 bases are TGTGCCAGCAGCTCGGGACAGTATAGCAATCAGCCCCAGCATTTT.

V and J are TRBV3-1 (or the pseudogene TRBV3-2) and TRBJ2-1, with 9 bases lining up with TRBD1. The CDR3 runs 17 residues. The V segment lost 3 bases and the J segment 6 bases; nucleotides outside the gene matches: 12. Germline-derived CDR1 and CDR2 are LGHDT and YNNKEL (reference sequence). This CDR3 reads CASSHRPGQGKLNEQFF. In nucleotides, the CDR3 is TGTGCCAGCAGCCATAGGCCGGGACAGGGAAAGCTCAATGAGCAGTTCTTC.

V is TRBV5-1 and J is TRBJ2-1; TRBD2 matches at 7 bases. Germline V gene sequence: CDR1 SGHRS, CDR2 YFSETQ. The length of the CDR3 is 17 residues. J lost 5 bases, V lost 0 bases, and 11 bases had no gene match. The DNA of the CDR3 is TGCGCCAGCAGCTTGGCCCCGGGCGGGGGTATCGACAATGAGCAGTTCTTC. Its protein product is CASSLAPGGGIDNEQFF.

This sequence joins TRBV7-2 and TRBJ2-2; D is unresolved. V gave up 4 bases and J gave up 4 bases, with 7 bases separating them. The germline gives CDR1 SGHTA, CDR2 FQGNSA. The CDR3 loop spans 13 amino acids. This CDR3 is CASSSPGTGELFF. As DNA, the CDR3 is TGTGCCAGCAGCTCCCCGGGCACCGGGGAGCTGTTTTTT.

J is TRBJ2-4 and V is TRBV2, with a tentative D call TRBD2 (5 bases). From germline, CDR1 is SNHLY and CDR2 FYNNEI. CDR3 size: 16 residues. V was clipped by 4 bases and J by 0 bases, with 13 bases between them. CDR3 DNA: TGTGCCAGCAGTGGAGGAAGAGGGCTAGCCAAAAACATTCAGTACTTC. Amino acid sequence: CASSGGRGLAKNIQYF.

This clone was seen many times. The V call is TRBV6-5, the J call TRBJ2-2, with D possibly TRBD2 on 6 matching bases. Trimming stripped 8 bases from V and 3 bases from J, with 10 bases between. The CDR3 contains 13 residues. In germline, CDR1 is MNHEY, CDR2 SVGAGI. CDR3 coding DNA: TGTGCCAGCTCCTCGGGGGACACCGGGGAGCTGTTTTTT. Its protein product is CASSSGDTGELFF.

Here the CDR3 DNA reads TGTGCCAGTGCCCGAGGGGGTGCTAGCACAGATACGCAGTATTTT. It is translated as CASARGGASTDTQYF. This chain joins TRBV28 and TRBJ2-3; possibly TRBD1 for D (6 bases). This CDR3 spans 15 amino acids. Germline CDR1 reads MDHEN; CDR2 reads SYDVKM. Trimming left V 9 bases short and J 0 bases short, with 16 bases between.

The chain employs TRBV11-2 and TRBJ2-7; the match to TRBD2 covers 7 bases. CDR3 size: 15 residues. Unmatched junction bases numbered 8, after V lost 4 bases and J lost 2 bases. Germline CDR1 and CDR2: SGHAT and FQNNGV. DNA of the CDR3: TGTGCCAGCAGCTCCCGGACTAGGACAACCTACGAGCAGTACTTC. It yields the protein CASSSRTRTTYEQYF. The whole variable domain, remainder taken from reference TRBV11-2 and TRBJ2-7, is EAGVAQSPRYKIIEKRQSVAFWCNPISGHATLYWYQQILGQGPKLLIQFQNNGVVDDSQLPKDRFSAERLKGVDSTLKIQPAKLEDSAVYLCASSSRTRTTYEQYFGPGTRLTVT.

The V and J genes are TRBV7-2 and TRBJ2-1; 7 bases fit TRBD1. The length of the CDR3 is 16 residues. Per the germline V gene, CDR1 is SGHTA and CDR2 is FQGNSA. V gave up 4 bases and J gave up 4 bases; unmatched junction bases: 10. CDR3 amino acids: CASSSLQGDYYNEQFF. In DNA form, the CDR3 reads TGTGCCAGCAGCTCCCTCCAGGGGGATTATTACAATGAGCAGTTCTTC.

The gene calls are TRBV29-1 and TRBJ2-5, with D tentatively TRBD1 or TRBD2 (6 bases each). CDR3 size: 12 residues. The germline V gene encodes CDR1 SQVTM and CDR2 ANQGSEA. Trimming cost V 6 bases and J 5 bases, with 13 bases left between them. CDR3 sequence reads: CSVEQGGETQYF. DNA of the CDR3: TGCAGCGTAGAACAGGGAGGCGAGACCCAGTACTTC.

V gene TRBV5-4 combines with J gene TRBJ2-7, with D possibly TRBD1 on 6 matching bases. With 0 bases removed from V and 4 bases from J, the gap between germline ends came to 20 bases. The CDR3 is 17 residues long. Germline CDR1 SGHNT, CDR2 YYREEE (reference sequence). The CDR3 loop reads CASSLGSGALSTYEQYF. CDR3 coding DNA: TGTGCCAGCAGCTTGGGCTCAGGGGCCCTTAGCACTTACGAGCAGTACTTC.

The chain joins TRBV30 to TRBJ2-5; 9 positions match TRBD2. The junction had 16 bases not matched to a gene; V was cut back by 2 bases and J by 6 bases. CDR3 size: 17 residues. Germline assignment: CDR1 GTSNPN and CDR2 SVGIG (reference sequence). The chain's CDR3 is CAWSRRREGLAIKTQYF. CDR3 in DNA: TGTGCCTGGAGTCGGAGGCGGGAGGGCCTCGCTATTAAGACCCAGTACTTC.

In nucleotides, the CDR3 is TGTGCCAGCAGTTACCTTGGACAGGGGTTTAACTATGGCTACACCTTC. Encoded protein: CASSYLGQGFNYGYTF. The rearrangement joins TRBV6-2 or TRBV6-3 to TRBJ1-2, with 9 positions matching TRBD1. Germline V gene data show CDR1 as MNHEY and CDR2 as SVGEGT. The CDR3 extends over 16 amino acids. The V segment lost 2 bases and the J segment 1 base; nucleotides outside the gene matches: 5.

The chain has TRBV6-5 and TRBJ2-7; the match to TRBD2 covers 9 bases. V gave up 6 bases and J gave up 0 bases; unmatched junction bases: 6. Germline V gene data show CDR1 as MNHEY and CDR2 as SVGAGI. The CDR3 is 15 amino acids. In DNA, the CDR3 is TGTGCCAGCAGGGGAGCGGGGGGCCTCTCCTACGAGCAGTACTTC. It encodes CASRGAGGLSYEQYF.

In this sample, this clone turned up once. The V and J genes are TRBV5-1 and TRBJ2-3, with 7 positions matching TRBD1. The trim removed 0 bases at V and 3 bases at J, leaving 4 bases unmatched. CDR1 is SGHRS, CDR2 YFSETQ, per germline. The CDR3 spans 15 residues. CDR3 nucleotides: TGCGCCAGCAGCTTGGAGGACAGGCGGACAGATACGCAGTATTTT. Translated, it gives CASSLEDRRTDTQYF.

The chain is built from TRBV18 and TRBJ2-7, with 7 bases matching TRBD2. This CDR3 comprises 15 residues. Trimming took 4 bases from V and 6 from J; bases not matched to a gene: 12. Germline loops: CDR1 KGHSH, CDR2 LQKENI. CDR3: CASSQGLAGSPEQYF. CDR3 DNA: TGTGCCAGCTCACAGGGGTTAGCGGGCTCCCCCGAGCAGTACTTC.

The J gene is TRBJ1-2, the V gene TRBV2; unclear D gene. Germline V lookup: CDR1 SNHLY, CDR2 FYNNEI. Trimming pared 2 bases from V and 4 bases from J, leaving 8 bases between. This CDR3 contains 13 residues. CDR3 DNA: TGTGCCAGCAGTGAAAGTACTCTCTATGGCTACACCTTC. It encodes CASSESTLYGYTF.

The table lists this clone with a few counts. V is TRBV6-2 or TRBV6-3 and J is TRBJ1-1; 7 bases are shared with TRBD1. V lost 2 bases, J lost 6 bases, and 6 bases stayed unmatched. Germline-derived CDR1 and CDR2 are MNHEY and SVGEGT. CDR3 length equals 14 residues. As DNA, the CDR3 is TGTGCCAGCAGTTACCGCGACAGGGTTCCTGAAGCTTTCTTT. Protein: CASSYRDRVPEAFF.

The V gene is TRBV7-9, the J gene TRBJ2-7; weak D call: TRBD1 (6 bases). V was clipped by 5 bases and J by 0 bases, with 14 bases between them. This CDR3 spans 15 amino acids. The V gene's germline CDR1 is SEHNR and CDR2 FQNEAQ (reference sequence). The CDR3 reads CASSPRTVSSYEQYF. CDR3 DNA sequence: TGTGCCAGCAGCCCGAGGACAGTGAGCTCCTACGAGCAGTACTTC.

The chain uses TRBV2 and TRBJ2-6, with a possible D match to TRBD1 (6 bases). Trimming left V 6 bases short and J 0 bases short, with 9 bases between. This CDR3 has 15 residues. Germline CDR1 reads SNHLY; CDR2 reads FYNNEI. The CDR3 spells CASSRQDSGANVLTF. The CDR3, as DNA: TGTGCCAGCAGCAGACAGGACTCTGGGGCCAACGTCCTGACTTTC.

The chain has TRBV18 and TRBJ1-4; weak D call: TRBD1 (5 bases). Germline lookup yields CDR1 KGHSH and CDR2 LQKENI. V was trimmed by 4 bases and J by 0 bases, leaving 12 bases between them. CDR3 length equals 16 residues. CDR3 amino acids: CASSLSQGTTNEKLFF. The CDR3 coding sequence is TGTGCCAGCTCACTCTCCCAGGGAACAACTAATGAAAAACTGTTTTTT.

The chain carries TRBV7-8 and TRBJ2-1, with D possibly TRBD2 on 5 matching bases. Germline lookup yields CDR1 SGHVS and CDR2 FQNEAQ. CDR3 length: 15 amino acids. Between the trimmed V and J ends, which lost 3 bases and 1 base, there was a span of 10 bases. Written as DNA, the CDR3 is TGTGCCAGCAGCTTGGGAGCGGTTTCCTACAATGAGCAGTTCTTC. It encodes CASSLGAVSYNEQFF.

The chain links TRBV14 to TRBJ2-1; no definite D call. Trimming stripped 1 base from V and 10 bases from J, with 11 bases between. CDR1 SGHDN and CDR2 FVKESK come from the germline V gene. The CDR3 loop spans 13 amino acids. The CDR3 protein is CASSQAPTGEQFF. The CDR3 DNA is TGTGCCAGCAGCCAAGCCCCCACCGGGGAGCAGTTCTTC.

This clone was picked up a small number of times. V gene TRBV6-4 combines with J gene TRBJ1-1, with 7 bases fitting TRBD1. The V segment lost 8 bases and the J segment 8 bases; nucleotides outside the gene matches: 5. The CDR3 has 11 amino acids. Per the germline V gene, CDR1 is MRHNA and CDR2 is SNTAGT. CDR3 bases: TGTGCCAGCCGGGAGGGGGCAGAAGCTTTCTTT. Residues: CASREGAEAFF.